The clone carrying this T cell receptor (beta chain) was counted a single time. MiXCR was run by TCRdb on the PCR reads, yielding one entry per CDR3 protein. Altogether fewer than 18,000 distinct CDR3 sequences are present, around 48% being singletons, with the ten largest covering around 20%. These data are taken from a study of tumor-infiltrating lymphocytes in oesophageal squamous cell carcinoma. The CDR3 is 19 residues long. J gave up 0 bases and V 8 bases, and 15 bases lay outside the gene matches. Germline lookup yields CDR1 KGHDR and CDR2 SFDVKD. This sequence joins TRBV24-1 and TRBJ2-3; 11 nucleotides agree with TRBD2. The receptor was isolated from a male donor with esophageal squamous cell carcinoma. Sequencing was performed on esophageal tumor tissue. CDR3 region: CATTPSPGTSGSSTDTQYF. The CDR3 nucleotides are TGTGCCACCACCCCTAGTCCCGGGACTAGCGGCTCTAGCACAGATACGCAGTATTTT.